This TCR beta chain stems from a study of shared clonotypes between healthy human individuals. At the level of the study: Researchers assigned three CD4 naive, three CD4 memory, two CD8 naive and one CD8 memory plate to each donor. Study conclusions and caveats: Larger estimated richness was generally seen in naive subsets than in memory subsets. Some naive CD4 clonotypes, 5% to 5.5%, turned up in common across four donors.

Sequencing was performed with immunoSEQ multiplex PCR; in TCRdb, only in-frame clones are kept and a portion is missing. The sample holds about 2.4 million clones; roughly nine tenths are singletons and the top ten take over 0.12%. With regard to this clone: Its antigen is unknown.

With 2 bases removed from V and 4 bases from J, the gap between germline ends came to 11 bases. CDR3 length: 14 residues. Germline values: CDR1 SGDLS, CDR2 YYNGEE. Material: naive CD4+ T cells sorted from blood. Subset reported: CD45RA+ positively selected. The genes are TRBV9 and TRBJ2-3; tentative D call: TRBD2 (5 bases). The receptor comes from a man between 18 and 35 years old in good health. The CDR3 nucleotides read TGTGCCAGCAGCGTGGGAGACGCCTCAGATACGCAGTATTTT. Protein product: CASSVGDASDTQYF.